Presented here are 4 T cell receptor beta chains from one specimen sequenced in a study of cytomegalovirus exposure and HLA in healthy donors. The PCR had 60 Vbeta and 13 Jbeta primers. Libraries were prepared by immunoSEQ multiplex PCR; TCRdb keeps only in-frame clonotypes and omits some of them. In the table there are some 150,000 clones, 65% to 90% of which are singletons. Material: PBMCs. The source is a woman between 50 and 59 years old in good health and CMV-seropositive.

The chain combines TRBV9 with TRBJ2-2; TRBD2 might be the D (5 bases). Trimming pared 3 bases from V and 0 bases from J, leaving 12 bases between. In germline, CDR1 is SGDLS, CDR2 YYNGEE. The CDR3 extends over 16 amino acids. CDR3 nucleotide sequence: TGTGCCAGCAGCGGAGGGTGGCTTACGAACACCGGGGAGCTGTTTTTT. This sequence encodes CASSGGWLTNTGELFF.

This clone was observed once. The chain couples TRBV15 to TRBJ1-2; no definite D call. Germline values: CDR1 LNHNV, CDR2 YYDKDF (reference sequence). The CDR3 is 15 amino acids. Trimming stripped 0 bases from V and 4 bases from J, with 12 bases between. CDR3 nucleotides: TGTGCCACCAGCAGAGAGGAGAGACGGAGCTATGGCTACACCTTC. Protein sequence: CATSREERRSYGYTF. Based on the CDR3 plus reference TRBV15 and TRBJ1-2, the full variable domain is DAMVIQNPRYQVTQFGKPVTLSCSQTLNHNVMYWYQQKSSQAPKLLFHYYDKDFNNEADTPDNFQSRRPNTSFCFLDIRSPGLGDTAMYLCATSREERRSYGYTFGSGTRLTVV.

The chain combines TRBV7-8 with TRBJ1-1; TRBD1 is a possible D gene (6 bases). V was cut by 5 bases and J by 4 bases, with 20 bases left in between. This CDR3 is built from 16 residues. Germline loops: CDR1 SGHVS, CDR2 FQNEAQ. The CDR3 reads CASSPTNSEQGTEAFF. For the CDR3, the DNA is TGTGCCAGCAGCCCCACAAACAGTGAACAGGGCACTGAAGCTTTCTTT.

This chain connects TRBV4-3 to TRBJ2-1; D ambiguous. Germline V gene data show CDR1 as LGHNA and CDR2 as YSLEER. The CDR3 runs 16 residues. V was clipped by 2 bases and J by 5 bases, with 16 bases between them. This CDR3 reads CASSQFDPPRNNEQFF. The CDR3 DNA is TGCGCCAGCAGCCAATTTGACCCCCCGCGGAACAATGAGCAGTTCTTC.